This is a list of T cell receptor beta chains from one sample in a study of cytomegalovirus exposure and HLA in healthy donors. The method was immunoSEQ multiplex PCR; TCRdb's version includes in-frame clones alone and lacks a portion of them. The table records 140,000 or so clones, 61% of them present only once. The material sequenced was PBMCs. The receptors come from a male donor in good health and CMV-seronegative. CDR3s include the opening cysteine and the closing phenylalanine or tryptophan. The D gene is left open where the match is weak. A row's size may be missing; if present it is once, few, many or a size class.

D gene: TRBD1; clone size: few; V gene: TRBV11-2; J gene: TRBJ2-6; CDR3 protein: CASSRTGGAGANVLTF; CDR3 DNA: TGTGCCAGCAGCAGGACAGGGGGCGCGGGGGCCAACGTCCTGACTTTC
D gene: .; clone size: .; V gene: TRBV11-2; J gene: TRBJ2-5; CDR3 protein: CASSLVALQETQYF; CDR3 DNA: TGTGCCAGCAGCTTAGTAGCGTTGCAAGAGACCCAGTACTTC
D gene: .; clone size: .; V gene: TRBV10-3; J gene: TRBJ2-3; CDR3 protein: CAIAPSQSTDTQYF; CDR3 DNA: TGTGCCATCGCTCCGTCACAGAGCACAGATACGCAGTATTTT
D gene: .; clone size: .; V gene: TRBV6-5; J gene: TRBJ1-1; CDR3 protein: CASSSQDTEAFF; CDR3 DNA: TGTGCCAGCAGCTCACAGGACACTGAAGCTTTCTTT
D gene: TRBD2; clone size: .; V gene: TRBV2; J gene: TRBJ2-7; CDR3 protein: CATSGGGTYEQYF; CDR3 DNA: TGTGCCACCTCTGGCGGGGGGACCTACGAGCAGTACTTC
D gene: TRBD2; clone size: .; V gene: TRBV5-1; J gene: TRBJ2-3; CDR3 protein: CASSSGLAGGRTDTQYF; CDR3 DNA: TGCGCCAGCAGCTCGGGACTAGCGGGGGGGCGCACAGATACGCAGTATTTT
D gene: TRBD1; clone size: .; V gene: TRBV28; J gene: TRBJ1-2; CDR3 protein: CASSPGQADYGYTF; CDR3 DNA: TGTGCCAGCAGTCCCGGACAGGCGGACTATGGCTACACCTTC
D gene: TRBD1; clone size: few; V gene: TRBV2; J gene: TRBJ2-1; CDR3 protein: CASNLIIGQGANEQFF; CDR3 DNA: TGTGCCAGCAACTTAATCATCGGACAGGGGGCAAATGAGCAGTTCTTC
D gene: .; clone size: .; V gene: TRBV7-3; J gene: TRBJ1-1; CDR3 protein: CASSLGGGENTEAFF; CDR3 DNA: TGTGCCAGCAGCTTAGGCGGCGGTGAGAACACTGAAGCTTTCTTT
D gene: .; clone size: .; V gene: TRBV5-4; J gene: TRBJ2-3; CDR3 protein: CASSWDTYTDTQYF; CDR3 DNA: TGTGCCAGCAGCTGGGACACCTACACAGATACGCAGTATTTT
D gene: .; clone size: once; V gene: TRBV6-5; J gene: TRBJ2-1; CDR3 protein: CASSYGAGTSYNEQFF; CDR3 DNA: TGTGCCAGCAGTTACGGGGCGGGAACATCCTACAATGAGCAGTTCTTC
D gene: .; clone size: .; V gene: TRBV5-6; J gene: TRBJ2-1; CDR3 protein: CASSDPGGGHLGSYNEQFF; CDR3 DNA: TGTGCCAGCAGCGATCCGGGCGGGGGCCATCTGGGCTCCTACAATGAGCAGTTCTTC
D gene: TRBD1; clone size: .; V gene: TRBV19; J gene: TRBJ2-7; CDR3 protein: CASSEQWDSSYEQYF; CDR3 DNA: TGTGCCAGTAGTGAACAATGGGACAGCTCCTACGAGCAGTACTTC
D gene: .; clone size: .; V gene: TRBV27; J gene: TRBJ2-2; CDR3 protein: CASRGPGGELFF; CDR3 DNA: TGTGCCAGCAGGGGGCCGGGCGGGGAGCTGTTTTTT
D gene: TRBD1; clone size: .; V gene: TRBV29-1; J gene: TRBJ1-1; CDR3 protein: CSVHGTGTEAFF; CDR3 DNA: TGCAGCGTTCATGGGACAGGGACTGAAGCTTTCTTT
D gene: .; clone size: few; V gene: TRBV5-6; J gene: TRBJ2-7; CDR3 protein: CASTINRVTYEQYF; CDR3 DNA: TGTGCCAGCACTATTAACAGGGTGACCTACGAGCAGTACTTC
D gene: TRBD1; clone size: .; V gene: TRBV29-1; J gene: TRBJ1-1; CDR3 protein: CSGGQGRGTEAFF; CDR3 DNA: TGCAGCGGTGGACAGGGGAGGGGGACTGAAGCTTTCTTT
D gene: TRBD1; clone size: .; V gene: TRBV10-3; J gene: TRBJ1-6; CDR3 protein: CAVGQGGSPLHF; CDR3 DNA: TGTGCCGTCGGACAGGGTGGTTCACCCCTCCACTTT
D gene: .; clone size: .; V gene: TRBV27; J gene: TRBJ2-7; CDR3 protein: CASSLSPGVSYEQYF; CDR3 DNA: TGTGCCAGCAGTTTATCGCCGGGGGTTTCCTACGAGCAGTACTTC
D gene: .; clone size: .; V gene: TRBV20-1; J gene: TRBJ1-1; CDR3 protein: CSAREANRAFF; CDR3 DNA: TGCAGTGCTAGAGAGGCAAACAGGGCTTTCTTT
D gene: TRBD1; clone size: .; V gene: TRBV6-5; J gene: TRBJ1-6; CDR3 protein: CASSGTGGNSPLHF; CDR3 DNA: TGTGCCAGCAGCGGGACAGGGGGCAATTCACCCCTCCACTTT
D gene: TRBD1; clone size: once; V gene: TRBV7-6; J gene: TRBJ2-1; CDR3 protein: CASSLAGGDRETYNEQFF; CDR3 DNA: TGTGCCAGCAGCTTAGCGGGGGGGGACAGGGAAACCTACAATGAGCAGTTCTTC
D gene: .; clone size: few; V gene: TRBV7-9; J gene: TRBJ1-1; CDR3 protein: CASSLRGGEAEAFF; CDR3 DNA: TGTGCCAGCAGCTTACGCGGGGGGGAGGCTGAAGCTTTCTTT
D gene: TRBD2; clone size: .; V gene: TRBV7-8; J gene: TRBJ2-3; CDR3 protein: CASSLAGSGGADTQYF; CDR3 DNA: TGTGCCAGCAGCTTAGCCGGTAGCGGGGGGGCAGATACGCAGTATTTT
D gene: .; clone size: .; V gene: TRBV6-5; J gene: TRBJ2-5; CDR3 protein: CASSSPGGTQYF; CDR3 DNA: TGTGCCAGCAGCTCGCCCGGAGGGACCCAGTACTTC
D gene: .; clone size: few; V gene: TRBV5-4; J gene: TRBJ2-5; CDR3 protein: CASSLGRAGMGETQYF; CDR3 DNA: TGTGCCAGCAGCTTAGGGAGAGCGGGTATGGGAGAGACCCAGTACTTC
D gene: .; clone size: .; V gene: TRBV9; J gene: TRBJ2-5; CDR3 protein: CASSVGGRETQYF; CDR3 DNA: TGTGCCAGCAGCGTAGGTGGGAGGGAGACCCAGTACTTC
D gene: .; clone size: .; V gene: TRBV10-2; J gene: TRBJ1-1; CDR3 protein: CASSEDRLTTTEAFF; CDR3 DNA: TGCGCCAGCAGTGAGGACAGATTAACTACCACTGAAGCTTTCTTT
D gene: .; clone size: .; V gene: TRBV6-1; J gene: TRBJ1-6; CDR3 protein: CASTSEGFSPLHF; CDR3 DNA: TGTGCCAGCACCTCGGAGGGCTTTTCACCCCTCCACTTT
D gene: .; clone size: few; V gene: TRBV7-6; J gene: TRBJ2-5; CDR3 protein: CASSLGGVQETQYF; CDR3 DNA: TGTGCCAGCAGCTTAGGCGGGGTGCAAGAGACCCAGTACTTC
D gene: .; clone size: .; V gene: TRBV6-4; J gene: TRBJ2-1; CDR3 protein: CASRIGDKQFF; CDR3 DNA: TGTGCCAGCCGAATAGGGGACAAGCAGTTCTTC
D gene: TRBD1; clone size: .; V gene: TRBV6-5; J gene: TRBJ2-5; CDR3 protein: CASGQVQETQYF; CDR3 DNA: TGTGCCAGCGGACAGGTCCAAGAGACCCAGTACTTC
D gene: TRBD1; clone size: .; V gene: TRBV7-9; J gene: TRBJ1-1; CDR3 protein: CSSSFTGGTAFF; CDR3 DNA: TGTTCCAGCAGCTTTACAGGGGGTACAGCTTTCTTT
D gene: .; clone size: .; V gene: TRBV6-5; J gene: TRBJ1-5; CDR3 protein: CASSLTGTNQPQHF; CDR3 DNA: TGTGCCAGCAGCTTAACAGGGACCAATCAGCCCCAGCATTTT
D gene: .; clone size: .; V gene: TRBV12-5; J gene: TRBJ2-2; CDR3 protein: CASGLAGAGELFF; CDR3 DNA: TGTGCTAGTGGTTTGGCAGGGGCCGGGGAGCTGTTTTTT
D gene: TRBD2; clone size: .; V gene: TRBV13; J gene: TRBJ2-1; CDR3 protein: CASSLGLAGRGQFF; CDR3 DNA: TGTGCCAGCAGCTTAGGGCTAGCGGGGAGGGGGCAGTTCTTC
D gene: .; clone size: .; V gene: TRBV7-9; J gene: TRBJ2-7; CDR3 protein: CASSSPGTPKEEQYF; CDR3 DNA: TGTGCCAGCAGCTCACCCGGGACACCGAAGGAAGAGCAGTACTTC